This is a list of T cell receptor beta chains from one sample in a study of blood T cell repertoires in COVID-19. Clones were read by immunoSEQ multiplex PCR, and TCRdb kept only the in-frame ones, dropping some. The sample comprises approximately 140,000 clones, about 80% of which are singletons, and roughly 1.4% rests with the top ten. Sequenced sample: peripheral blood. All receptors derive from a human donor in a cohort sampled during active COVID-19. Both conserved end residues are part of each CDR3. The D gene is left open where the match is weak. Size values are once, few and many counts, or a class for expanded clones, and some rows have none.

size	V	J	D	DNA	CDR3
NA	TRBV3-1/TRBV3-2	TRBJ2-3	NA	TGTGCCAGCAGCCAAAGGGCCCCCAGGGGGAGGATCACAGATACGCAGTATTTT	CASSQRAPRGRITDTQYF
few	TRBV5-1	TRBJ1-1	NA	TGCGCCAGCAGCATAGGGACACCTCAGGGATCCACTGAAGCTTTCTTT	CASSIGTPQGSTEAFF
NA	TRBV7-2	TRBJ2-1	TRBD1	TGTGCCAGCAGCCGTAGTGCGACCGGGACAGGGAGGGATGAGCAGTTCTTC	CASSRSATGTGRDEQFF
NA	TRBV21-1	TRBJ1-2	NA	TGTGCCAGCAGCACCTTAGACAGGGGGCGGAAGACGTTGGGTGGCTACACCTTC	CASSTLDRGRKTLGGYTF
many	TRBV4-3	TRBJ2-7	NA	TGCGCCAGCAGCGCCTGGGAGCGAGGCATCCCCTACGAGCAGTACTTC	CASSAWERGIPYEQYF
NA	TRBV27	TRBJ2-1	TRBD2	TGTGCCAGCAGTTCTACTAGCGGGAGCAATGAGCAGTTCTTC	CASSSTSGSNEQFF
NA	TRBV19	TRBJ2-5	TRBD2	TGTGCCAGTAGTTTAGGGCTAGCGGGAGGTGGAAGCCTGGGGGAGACCCAGTACTTC	CASSLGLAGGGSLGETQYF
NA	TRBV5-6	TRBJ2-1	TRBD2	TGTGCCAGCAGCTCCGGGACTAGATACGATGAGCAGTTCTTC	CASSSGTRYDEQFF
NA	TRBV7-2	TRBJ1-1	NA	TGTGCCAGCAGCTTACGTGTAATGAACACTGAAGCTTTCTTT	CASSLRVMNTEAFF
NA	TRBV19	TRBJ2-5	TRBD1	TGTGCCAGTAGTTCCCGGGACAGGCAGACCCAGTACTTC	CASSSRDRQTQYF
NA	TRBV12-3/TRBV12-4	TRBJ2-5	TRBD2	TGTGCCAGCAGCCGCGGGCGGGAGGACGGTTTGTACTTC	CASSRGREDGLYF
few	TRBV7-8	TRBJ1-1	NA	TGTGCCAGCAGCCACCCCCGGTTTATGAACACTGAAGCTTTCTTT	CASSHPRFMNTEAFF
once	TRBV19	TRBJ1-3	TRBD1	TGTGCCAGTAGTCCAATCCCCGGGACAGTTCCCAGCTCTGGAAACACCATATATTTT	CASSPIPGTVPSSGNTIYF
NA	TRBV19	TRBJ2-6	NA	TGTGCCAGTAGTCTCTCTGGGGCCAACGTCCTGACTTTC	CASSLSGANVLTF
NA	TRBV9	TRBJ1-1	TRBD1	TGTGCCAGCAGCTTTCGGACAGGCACTGAAGCTTTCTTT	CASSFRTGTEAFF
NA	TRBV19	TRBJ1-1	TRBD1	TGTGCCAGTAGTGTGACAGGGGGCTACACTGAAGCTTTCTTT	CASSVTGGYTEAFF
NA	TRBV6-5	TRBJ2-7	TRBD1	TGTGCCAGCAGTTACGGGGGGACAGGGGACTACGAGCAGTACTTC	CASSYGGTGDYEQYF
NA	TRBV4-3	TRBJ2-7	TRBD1	TGCGCCAGCAGCCCGGGGACAGGGTTGTACGAGCAGTACTTC	CASSPGTGLYEQYF
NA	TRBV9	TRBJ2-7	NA	TGTGCCAGCAGCGTTCAGCCGGGGAGCCCCTACGAGCAGTACTTC	CASSVQPGSPYEQYF
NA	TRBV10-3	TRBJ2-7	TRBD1	TGTGCCATCAGTGACCCCGGGACAGGGGTCGGCGAGCAGTACTTC	CAISDPGTGVGEQYF
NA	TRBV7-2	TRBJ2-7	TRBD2	TGTGCCAGCAGCTTACTTCTAGCGGGGCCTGGGGAGCAGTACTTC	CASSLLLAGPGEQYF
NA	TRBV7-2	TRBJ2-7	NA	TGTGCCAGCATCAAACGGCGGCACTCCTACGAGCAGTACTTC	CASIKRRHSYEQYF
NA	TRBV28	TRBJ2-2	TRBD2	TGTGCCAGCAGTTCGGGGGGGGCCGACACCGGGGAGCTGTTTTTT	CASSSGGADTGELFF
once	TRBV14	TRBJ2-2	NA	TGTGCCAGCAGCCAGGGACTTAACGTGAACACCGGGGAGCTGTTTTTT	CASSQGLNVNTGELFF
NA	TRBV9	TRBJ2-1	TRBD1	TGTGCCAGCAACTCCGGGACAGGAGGTGGTAATGAGCAGTTCTTC	CASNSGTGGGNEQFF
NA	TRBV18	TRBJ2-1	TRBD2	TGTGCCAGCTCACCATTGGGACTAGCGGGAGATAATGAGCAGTTCTTC	CASSPLGLAGDNEQFF
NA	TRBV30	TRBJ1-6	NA	TGTGCCGCGGGGGAAGCGGTAGGAACCTATAATTCACCCCTCCACTTT	CAAGEAVGTYNSPLHF
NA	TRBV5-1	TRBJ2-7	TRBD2	TGCGCCAGCAGCTCCACCGGACTAGCGGGATACTCCTACGAGCAGTACTTC	CASSSTGLAGYSYEQYF
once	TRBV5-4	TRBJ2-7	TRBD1	TGTGCCAGCAGCTTGTCCCAGGGGGTGAACGAGCAGTACTTC	CASSLSQGVNEQYF
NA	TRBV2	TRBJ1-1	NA	TGTGCCGCAAGAAGGGGCCAGAACACTGAAGCTTTCTTT	CAARRGQNTEAFF
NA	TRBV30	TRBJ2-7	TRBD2	TGTGCCTGGAGTGGAGAGCGGGACTCCTACGAGCAGTACTTC	CAWSGERDSYEQYF